What follows describes a single TCR beta chain. As yet, its antigen is unknown. This record belongs to a study of T-cell memory formation after mild COVID-19. One entry per CDR3 protein, called by TCRdb with MiXCR from the 5' RACE reads. The sample shows roughly 190,000 distinct CDR3 sequences, approximately 30% of them seen only once. Overall study findings and caveats: Day 15 to 85 contracting clones showed balanced CD4/CD8; day 15 to 37 expanders favored CD4+.

Trimming took 0 bases from V and 4 from J, leaving 15 bases between them. CDR3 size: 16 residues. The germline CDR1 and CDR2 sequences are SGHDT and YYEEEE. The V gene is TRBV5-6, the J gene TRBJ2-3; D call uncertain. The receptor comes from an adult woman who had mild COVID-19 (a few samples of this study predate the infection). Cell type and time point are not known. Sequencing was carried out using PBMCs or a T cell subset sorted from them (not recorded which). CDR3: CASSLVLTLSADTQYF. CDR3 nucleotides: TGTGCCAGCAGCTTGGTGCTAACTCTGTCGGCAGATACGCAGTATTTT.